This TCR beta chain was captured in a study of cytomegalovirus exposure and HLA in healthy donors. General study findings and limits: The study reported that TCR beta sequences accurately predicted HLA-A and HLA-B alleles in most subjects. Cytomegalovirus status was reportedly diagnosed by the classifier with high specificity and sensitivity. Being productive about 87% or about 30% of the time was typical of most TCR beta V segments in an earlier analysis.

Looked up from germline, CDR1 is SGHRS and CDR2 is YFSETQ. The CDR3 totals 13 residues. Deletions cut 4 bases from V and 4 bases from J, with 10 bases between. Vbeta (60) and Jbeta (13) primers were used in the PCR. The assay was immunoSEQ multiplex PCR, and TCRdb's table has in-frame clones only and misses some. The sample has approximately 260,000 clones; about 83% are singletons. Comments on this clone: The target antigen is unknown.

The TCR sequence derives from a woman in her thirties or forties in good health and CMV-seropositive. This chain links TRBV5-1 with TRBJ2-3; D is ambiguous. Sequenced input: PBMCs. CDR3 sequence: CASSPDIPDTQYF. CDR3 coding DNA: TGCGCCAGCAGCCCCGACATCCCAGATACGCAGTATTTT.